A selection of T cell receptor beta chains follows, all from one sample in a study of T cell changes during pregnancy in multiple sclerosis. Generated by immunoSEQ multiplex PCR, the TCRdb table keeps only in-frame clones and is missing some. The data hold about 36,000 clones, with 91% observed a single time. The starting material was CD4+ T cells from peripheral blood mononuclear cells, obtained in the second trimester of pregnancy. These receptor sequences come from a female donor in good health, enrolled as a control in a pregnancy study. CDR3s include the opening cysteine and the closing phenylalanine or tryptophan. D genes are given only for firm matches. Size values are once, few and many counts, or a class for expanded clones, and some rows have none.

CDR3 DNA: TGTGCCAGCAGTTCCCCCCAGGGAGCGGGGAGTGGCAATGAGCAGTTCTTC; CDR3 protein: CASSSPQGAGSGNEQFF; J gene: TRBJ2-1; V gene: TRBV28; D gene: TRBD2; clone size: -
CDR3 DNA: TGTGCCAGCAGCACCACAGGGGGCCCGGGCTACACCTTC; CDR3 protein: CASSTTGGPGYTF; J gene: TRBJ1-2; V gene: TRBV5-8; D gene: TRBD1; clone size: -
CDR3 DNA: TGTGCCAGCAGCGTAGGGCCGAATACAGATACGCAGTATTTT; CDR3 protein: CASSVGPNTDTQYF; J gene: TRBJ2-3; V gene: TRBV9; D gene: -; clone size: -
CDR3 DNA: TGTGCCAGCAGCCCTACTAGCGGGAGGGCCTTCACAGATACGCAGTATTTT; CDR3 protein: CASSPTSGRAFTDTQYF; J gene: TRBJ2-3; V gene: TRBV28; D gene: TRBD2; clone size: -
CDR3 DNA: TGTGCCAGCAGGGGGTTTGTTAGCGGGGGCTACAATGAGCAGTTCTTC; CDR3 protein: CASRGFVSGGYNEQFF; J gene: TRBJ2-1; V gene: TRBV2; D gene: TRBD2; clone size: -
CDR3 DNA: TGTGCCAGCACCGGAAAGGGGCTATCGGGCAATGAGCAGTTCTTC; CDR3 protein: CASTGKGLSGNEQFF; J gene: TRBJ2-1; V gene: TRBV2; D gene: -; clone size: -
CDR3 DNA: TGTGCCAGCAGCGAAAGGGGGGGACGGCTGAAGAATCAGCCCCAGCATTTT; CDR3 protein: CASSERGGRLKNQPQHF; J gene: TRBJ1-5; V gene: TRBV21-1; D gene: -; clone size: -
CDR3 DNA: TGCGCCAGCAGCCCTAGGGACAGGGATTCCGACAGGCTCTACTATGGCTACACCTTC; CDR3 protein: CASSPRDRDSDRLYYGYTF; J gene: TRBJ1-2; V gene: TRBV5-1; D gene: TRBD1; clone size: few
CDR3 DNA: TGTGCCACCAGCAGAGATCTGGAGGGGTACGAGCAGTACTTC; CDR3 protein: CATSRDLEGYEQYF; J gene: TRBJ2-7; V gene: TRBV15; D gene: -; clone size: few
CDR3 DNA: TGTGCCGGCGGGGGGCGCTCTGGAAACACCATATATTTT; CDR3 protein: CAGGGRSGNTIYF; J gene: TRBJ1-3; V gene: TRBV10-3; D gene: -; clone size: -
CDR3 DNA: TGCGCCAGCAGCTTGAAGGACAGGGGGCACGGCTACACCTTC; CDR3 protein: CASSLKDRGHGYTF; J gene: TRBJ1-2; V gene: TRBV5-1; D gene: TRBD1; clone size: -
CDR3 DNA: TGTGCTAGCAGCATATCAGAGGGTGAGCAGTTCTTC; CDR3 protein: CASSISEGEQFF; J gene: TRBJ2-1; V gene: TRBV7-7; D gene: -; clone size: -
CDR3 DNA: TGTGCCAGTTCCGCCCGCCAAGGAGGGAGCCCAGATACGCAGTATTTT; CDR3 protein: CASSARQGGSPDTQYF; J gene: TRBJ2-3; V gene: TRBV19; D gene: -; clone size: -
CDR3 DNA: TGTGCCAGCAGCTTGGGGGGAGGGACGGAGTATGGCTACACCTTC; CDR3 protein: CASSLGGGTEYGYTF; J gene: TRBJ1-2; V gene: TRBV5-4; D gene: -; clone size: -
CDR3 DNA: TGTGCCAGCAGTGCGCGAGTCTCGGGGAACAATGAGCAGTTCTTC; CDR3 protein: CASSARVSGNNEQFF; J gene: TRBJ2-1; V gene: TRBV6-1; D gene: -; clone size: -
CDR3 DNA: TGTGCCAGCAGTCCCGACAGAGCTAACTATGGCTACACCTTC; CDR3 protein: CASSPDRANYGYTF; J gene: TRBJ1-2; V gene: TRBV6-4; D gene: -; clone size: -
CDR3 DNA: TGTGCCAGCAACACCCAGGGGGCCGCTGGAAACACCATATATTTT; CDR3 protein: CASNTQGAAGNTIYF; J gene: TRBJ1-3; V gene: TRBV28; D gene: TRBD1; clone size: -
CDR3 DNA: TGTGCCAGCAGCGTCAGTCCTTCGGGCAGTGGGAGGGGGCAGTTCTTC; CDR3 protein: CASSVSPSGSGRGQFF; J gene: TRBJ2-1; V gene: TRBV7-8; D gene: TRBD2; clone size: -
CDR3 DNA: TGTGCCAGCAGCTTAGCAGGACTAGCGGAAGAGACCCAGTACTTC; CDR3 protein: CASSLAGLAEETQYF; J gene: TRBJ2-5; V gene: TRBV7-2; D gene: TRBD2; clone size: -
CDR3 DNA: TGTGCCAGCAGATACACAGGGCTCAATCAGCCCCAGCATTTT; CDR3 protein: CASRYTGLNQPQHF; J gene: TRBJ1-5; V gene: TRBV28; D gene: -; clone size: -
CDR3 DNA: TGTGCCAGTACCATAATGGACAGGGGGAACACTGAAGCTTTCTTT; CDR3 protein: CASTIMDRGNTEAFF; J gene: TRBJ1-1; V gene: TRBV19; D gene: TRBD1; clone size: once
CDR3 DNA: TGTGCCAGCTCACTGAAGCGGGAGACCTACAATGAGCAGTTCTTC; CDR3 protein: CASSLKRETYNEQFF; J gene: TRBJ2-1; V gene: TRBV18; D gene: TRBD2; clone size: -
CDR3 DNA: TGTGCCAGCAGTTGGGACACTACCTACGAGCAGTACTTC; CDR3 protein: CASSWDTTYEQYF; J gene: TRBJ2-7; V gene: TRBV2; D gene: -; clone size: few
CDR3 DNA: TGTGCCAGCAGCTTGGACCAGACTAGGGGAAACAATGAGCAGTTCTTC; CDR3 protein: CASSLDQTRGNNEQFF; J gene: TRBJ2-1; V gene: TRBV5-4; D gene: -; clone size: -
CDR3 DNA: TGTGCCAGCAGCCTTACAGGGACCGGTACATACGAGCAGTACTTC; CDR3 protein: CASSLTGTGTYEQYF; J gene: TRBJ2-7; V gene: TRBV6-5; D gene: -; clone size: once
CDR3 DNA: TGCGCCGTACCGTTCGAGGAGAGCTCCTATAATTCACCCCTCCACTTT; CDR3 protein: CAVPFEESSYNSPLHF; J gene: TRBJ1-6; V gene: TRBV4-1; D gene: -; clone size: -
CDR3 DNA: TGTGCCAGCAGCCCCCGGTTGAAGCTTTTCACAGATACGCAGTATTTT; CDR3 protein: CASSPRLKLFTDTQYF; J gene: TRBJ2-3; V gene: TRBV5-8; D gene: -; clone size: -
CDR3 DNA: TGTGCCAGCAGCGCCGACAGCTATGGCTACACCTTC; CDR3 protein: CASSADSYGYTF; J gene: TRBJ1-2; V gene: TRBV5-6; D gene: -; clone size: -
CDR3 DNA: TGTGCCAGCAGCTTACGATCTAGCGGGTACGCCGCGAACACCGGGGAGCTGTTTTTT; CDR3 protein: CASSLRSSGYAANTGELFF; J gene: TRBJ2-2; V gene: TRBV11-2; D gene: TRBD2; clone size: once
CDR3 DNA: TGTGCCAGCAGTGAAGTCGGAGGGACGACGCAGTACTTC; CDR3 protein: CASSEVGGTTQYF; J gene: TRBJ2-7; V gene: TRBV6-1; D gene: -; clone size: -
CDR3 DNA: TGTGCCAGCAGCTTACAGGGGGATGAGCAGTTCTTC; CDR3 protein: CASSLQGDEQFF; J gene: TRBJ2-1; V gene: TRBV5-4; D gene: TRBD1; clone size: -
CDR3 DNA: TGTGCCAGCAGTTTGTCGACAGGGGGCCAAAGGACCTATAATTCACCCCTCCACTTT; CDR3 protein: CASSLSTGGQRTYNSPLHF; J gene: TRBJ1-6; V gene: TRBV27; D gene: TRBD1; clone size: -
CDR3 DNA: TGTGCCACCAGCAGAGATCAAGGACTACGGGCCGGGGAGCTGTTTTTT; CDR3 protein: CATSRDQGLRAGELFF; J gene: TRBJ2-2; V gene: TRBV15; D gene: -; clone size: once
CDR3 DNA: TGTGCCAGCAGCGCAGCACTAGCGGGAAACAATGAGCAGTTCTTC; CDR3 protein: CASSAALAGNNEQFF; J gene: TRBJ2-1; V gene: TRBV7-8; D gene: TRBD2; clone size: -
CDR3 DNA: TGTGCCAGCTCACCACGTACGCAGGGGGGCGGGAATGAGCAGTTCTTC; CDR3 protein: CASSPRTQGGGNEQFF; J gene: TRBJ2-1; V gene: TRBV18; D gene: -; clone size: -
CDR3 DNA: TGTGCCAGCAGCTTGGGACAGTTCTCCTACAATGAGCAGTTCTTC; CDR3 protein: CASSLGQFSYNEQFF; J gene: TRBJ2-1; V gene: TRBV5-8; D gene: -; clone size: once